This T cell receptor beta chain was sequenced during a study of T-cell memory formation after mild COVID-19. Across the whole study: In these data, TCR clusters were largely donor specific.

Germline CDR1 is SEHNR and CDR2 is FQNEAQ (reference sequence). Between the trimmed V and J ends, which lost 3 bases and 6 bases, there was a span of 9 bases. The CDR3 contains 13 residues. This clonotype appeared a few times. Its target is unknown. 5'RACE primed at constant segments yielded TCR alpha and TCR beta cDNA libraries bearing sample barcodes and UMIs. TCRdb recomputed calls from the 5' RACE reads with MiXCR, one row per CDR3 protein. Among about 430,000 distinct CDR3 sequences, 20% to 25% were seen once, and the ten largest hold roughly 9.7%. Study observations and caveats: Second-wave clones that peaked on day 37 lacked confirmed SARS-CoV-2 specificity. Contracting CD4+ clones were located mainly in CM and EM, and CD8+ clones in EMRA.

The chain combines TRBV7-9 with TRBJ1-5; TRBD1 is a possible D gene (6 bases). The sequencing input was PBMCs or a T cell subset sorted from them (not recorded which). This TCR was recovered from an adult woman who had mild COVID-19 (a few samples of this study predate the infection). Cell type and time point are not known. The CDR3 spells CASSFPGVQPQHF. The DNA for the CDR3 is TGTGCCAGCAGCTTCCCAGGGGTTCAGCCCCAGCATTTT.